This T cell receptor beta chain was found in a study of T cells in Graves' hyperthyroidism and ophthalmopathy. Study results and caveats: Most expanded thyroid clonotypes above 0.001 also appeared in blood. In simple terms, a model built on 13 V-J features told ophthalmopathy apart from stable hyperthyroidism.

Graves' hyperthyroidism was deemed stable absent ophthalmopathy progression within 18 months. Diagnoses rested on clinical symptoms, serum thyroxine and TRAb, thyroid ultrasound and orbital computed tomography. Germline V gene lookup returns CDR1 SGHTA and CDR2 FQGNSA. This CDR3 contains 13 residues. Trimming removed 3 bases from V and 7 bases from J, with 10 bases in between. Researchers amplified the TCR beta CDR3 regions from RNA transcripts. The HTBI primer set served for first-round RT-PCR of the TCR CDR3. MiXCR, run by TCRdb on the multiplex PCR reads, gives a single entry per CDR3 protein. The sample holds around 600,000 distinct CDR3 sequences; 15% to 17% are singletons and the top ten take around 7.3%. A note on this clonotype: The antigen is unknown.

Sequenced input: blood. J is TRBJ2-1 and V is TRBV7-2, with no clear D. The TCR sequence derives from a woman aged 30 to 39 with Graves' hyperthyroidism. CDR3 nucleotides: TGTGCCAGCAGCTTTAATGTCGGGAATGAGCAGTTCTTC. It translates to CASSFNVGNEQFF.